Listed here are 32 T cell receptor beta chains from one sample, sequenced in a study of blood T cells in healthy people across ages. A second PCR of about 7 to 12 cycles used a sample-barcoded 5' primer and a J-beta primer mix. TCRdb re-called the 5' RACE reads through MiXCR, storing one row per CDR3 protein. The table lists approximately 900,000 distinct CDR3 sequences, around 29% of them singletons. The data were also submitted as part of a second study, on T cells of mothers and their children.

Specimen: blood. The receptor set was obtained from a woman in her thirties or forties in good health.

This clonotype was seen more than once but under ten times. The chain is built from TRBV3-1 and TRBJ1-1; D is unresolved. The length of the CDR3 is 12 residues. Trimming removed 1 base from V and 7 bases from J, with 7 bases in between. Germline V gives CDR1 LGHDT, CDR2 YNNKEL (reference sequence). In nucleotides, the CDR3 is TGTGCCAGCAGCCAAGGGCGGTTTGAAGCTTTCTTT. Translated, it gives CASSQGRFEAFF.

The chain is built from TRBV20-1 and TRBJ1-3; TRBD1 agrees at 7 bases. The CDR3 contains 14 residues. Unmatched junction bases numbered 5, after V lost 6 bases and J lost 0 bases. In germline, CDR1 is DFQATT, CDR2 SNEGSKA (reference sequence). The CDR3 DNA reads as TGCAGTGCCAGCAACAGGGGCTCTGGAAACACCATATATTTT. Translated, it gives CSASNRGSGNTIYF.

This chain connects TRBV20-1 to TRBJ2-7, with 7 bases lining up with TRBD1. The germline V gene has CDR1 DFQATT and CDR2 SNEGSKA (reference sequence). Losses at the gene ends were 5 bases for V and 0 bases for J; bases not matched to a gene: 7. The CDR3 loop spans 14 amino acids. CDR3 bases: TGCAGTGCTGCGGACAGGAGGAGCTCCTACGAGCAGTACTTC. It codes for CSAADRRSSYEQYF.

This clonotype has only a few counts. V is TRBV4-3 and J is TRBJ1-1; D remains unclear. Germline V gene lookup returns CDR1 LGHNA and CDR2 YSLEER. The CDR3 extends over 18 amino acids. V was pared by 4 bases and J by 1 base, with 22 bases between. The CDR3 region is CASSRRAGTGGWNTEAFF. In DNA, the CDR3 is TGCGCCAGCAGCCGCCGGGCGGGAACCGGCGGATGGAACACTGAAGCTTTCTTT.

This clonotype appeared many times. The CDR3 is CASSPQGSDTTKQYF. CDR3 in DNA: TGCGCCAGCAGCCCTCAGGGATCCGATACTACGAAGCAGTACTTC. The rearrangement uses TRBV5-1 and TRBJ2-7; tentative D call: TRBD1 (5 bases). This CDR3 comprises 15 residues. Germline V gene sequence: CDR1 SGHRS, CDR2 YFSETQ. With 4 bases removed from V and 8 bases from J, the gap between germline ends came to 22 bases.

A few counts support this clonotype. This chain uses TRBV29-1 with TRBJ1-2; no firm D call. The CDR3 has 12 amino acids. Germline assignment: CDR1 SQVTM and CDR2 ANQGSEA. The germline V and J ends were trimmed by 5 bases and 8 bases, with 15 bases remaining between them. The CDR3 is CSVWTMLSGYTF. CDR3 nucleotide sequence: TGCAGCGTTTGGACTATGCTGTCGGGCTACACCTTC.

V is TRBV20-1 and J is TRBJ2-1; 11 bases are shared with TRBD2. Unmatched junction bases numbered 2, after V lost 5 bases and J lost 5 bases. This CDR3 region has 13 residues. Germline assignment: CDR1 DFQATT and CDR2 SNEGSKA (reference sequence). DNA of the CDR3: TGCAGTGCTCCGGGACTAGCGGACAATGAGCAGTTCTTC. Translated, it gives CSAPGLADNEQFF.

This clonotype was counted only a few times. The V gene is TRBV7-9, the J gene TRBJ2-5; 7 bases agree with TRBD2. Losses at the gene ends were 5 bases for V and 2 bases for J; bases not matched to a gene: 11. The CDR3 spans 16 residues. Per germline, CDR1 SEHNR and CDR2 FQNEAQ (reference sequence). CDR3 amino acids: CASSPAGAQDQETQYF. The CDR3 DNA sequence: TGTGCCAGCAGCCCCGCGGGAGCACAAGATCAAGAGACCCAGTACTTC.

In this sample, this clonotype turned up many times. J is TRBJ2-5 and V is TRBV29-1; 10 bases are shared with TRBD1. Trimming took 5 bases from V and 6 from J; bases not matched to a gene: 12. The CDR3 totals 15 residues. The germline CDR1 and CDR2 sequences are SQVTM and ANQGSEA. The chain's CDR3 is CSVSLGQGNGKTQYF. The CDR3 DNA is TGCAGCGTTAGCCTGGGACAGGGGAATGGAAAGACCCAGTACTTC.

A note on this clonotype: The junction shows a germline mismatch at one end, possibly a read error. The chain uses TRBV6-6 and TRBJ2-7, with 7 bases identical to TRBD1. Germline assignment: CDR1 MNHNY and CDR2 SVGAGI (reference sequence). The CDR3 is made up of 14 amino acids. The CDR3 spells CASSRQGDGDERYF. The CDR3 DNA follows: TGTGCCAGCAGTCGCCAGGGGGATGGGGACGAGCGGTACTTC.

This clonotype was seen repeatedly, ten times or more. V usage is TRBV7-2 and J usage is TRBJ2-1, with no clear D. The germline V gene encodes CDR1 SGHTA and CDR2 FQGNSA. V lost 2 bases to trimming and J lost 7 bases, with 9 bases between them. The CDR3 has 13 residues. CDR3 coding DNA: TGTGCCAGCAGCTTATCCCTGCTAAATGAGCAGTTCTTC. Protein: CASSLSLLNEQFF.

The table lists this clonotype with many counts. The DNA of the CDR3 is TGTGCCAGCAGCCAAGATTGGAGGACAGGGGGCGCCGAGCAGTACTTC. It codes for CASSQDWRTGGAEQYF. The chain recombines TRBV3-1 with TRBJ2-7; 11 bases line up with TRBD1. Trimming took 0 bases from V and 6 from J; bases not matched to a gene: 7. The V gene's germline CDR1 is LGHDT and CDR2 YNNKEL (reference sequence). CDR3 length: 16 residues.

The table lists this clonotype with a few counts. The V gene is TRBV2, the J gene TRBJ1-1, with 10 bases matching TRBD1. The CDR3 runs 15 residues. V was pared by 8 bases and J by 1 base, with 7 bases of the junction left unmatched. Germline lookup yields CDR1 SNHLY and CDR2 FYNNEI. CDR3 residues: CASGQGGVRNTEAFF. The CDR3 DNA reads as TGTGCCAGCGGACAGGGGGGGGTGCGGAACACTGAAGCTTTCTTT.

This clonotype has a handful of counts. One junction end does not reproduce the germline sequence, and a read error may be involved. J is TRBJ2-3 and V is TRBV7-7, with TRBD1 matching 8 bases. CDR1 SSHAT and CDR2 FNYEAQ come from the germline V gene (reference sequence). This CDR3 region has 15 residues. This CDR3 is CASSLGTGNTDTQYF. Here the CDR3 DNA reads TGTGCTAGCAGCTTAGGGACAGGAAACACAGATACGCAGTATTTT.

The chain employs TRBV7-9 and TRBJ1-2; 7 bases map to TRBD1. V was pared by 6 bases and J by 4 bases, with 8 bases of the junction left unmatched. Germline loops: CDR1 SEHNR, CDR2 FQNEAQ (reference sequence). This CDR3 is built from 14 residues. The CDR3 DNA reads TGTGCCAGCAGTCACAGCGGGACAGCCTATGGCTACACCTTC. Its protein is CASSHSGTAYGYTF. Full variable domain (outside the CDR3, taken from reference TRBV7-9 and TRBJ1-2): DTGVSQNPRHKITKRGQNVTFRCDPISEHNRLYWYRQTLGQGPEFLTYFQNEAQLEKSRLLSDRFSAERPKGSFSTLEIQRTEQGDSAMYLCASSHSGTAYGYTFGSGTRLTVV.

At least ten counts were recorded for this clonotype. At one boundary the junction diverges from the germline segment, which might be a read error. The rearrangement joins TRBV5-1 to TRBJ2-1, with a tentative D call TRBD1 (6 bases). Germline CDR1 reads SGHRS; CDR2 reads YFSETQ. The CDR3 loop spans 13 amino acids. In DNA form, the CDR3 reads TGCGCCAGCAGTTTGGACAGTGCGTTTAAGCAGTTCTTC. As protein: CASSLDSAFKQFF.

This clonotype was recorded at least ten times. CDR3 nucleotide sequence: TGCAGCGTTGAACAGGGCGGCTATGGCTACACCTTC. Translation gives CSVEQGGYGYTF. The chain recombines TRBV29-1 with TRBJ1-2, with a weak D call TRBD1 (5 bases). V shed 2 bases and J shed 4 bases, with 8 bases lying between them. The CDR3 has 12 residues. Per germline, CDR1 SQVTM and CDR2 ANQGSEA.

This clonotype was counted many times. The CDR3 DNA follows: TGTGCCAGCAGCTTCGGGGGGAATGGTGAAAAACTGTTTTTT. Its translation is CASSFGGNGEKLFF. The chain combines TRBV5-6 with TRBJ1-4; the D gene is possibly TRBD1 (5 bases). The CDR3 is 14 amino acids. The germline V gene encodes CDR1 SGHDT and CDR2 YYEEEE. V gave up 2 bases and J gave up 7 bases, with 12 bases separating them.

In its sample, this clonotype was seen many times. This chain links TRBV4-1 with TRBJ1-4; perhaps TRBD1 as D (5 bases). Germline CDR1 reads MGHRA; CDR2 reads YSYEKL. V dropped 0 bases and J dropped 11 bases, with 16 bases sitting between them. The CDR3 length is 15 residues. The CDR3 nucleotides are TGCGCCAGCAGCCAAGACAAGGGGAACTATTGGAAACTGTTTTTT. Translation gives CASSQDKGNYWKLFF.

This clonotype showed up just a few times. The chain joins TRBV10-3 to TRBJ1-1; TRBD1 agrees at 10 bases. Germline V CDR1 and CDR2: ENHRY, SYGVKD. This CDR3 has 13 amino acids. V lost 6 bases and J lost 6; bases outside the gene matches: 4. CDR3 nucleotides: TGTGCCATCAGCCCCGGGACAGGGGCTGAAGCTTTCTTT. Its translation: CAISPGTGAEAFF.

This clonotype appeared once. In nucleotides, the CDR3 is TGTGCCAGCAGCCGGGACAAGCTGAACACTGAAGCTTTCTTT. Translation gives CASSRDKLNTEAFF. The gene calls are TRBV2 and TRBJ1-1; possibly TRBD1 for D (6 bases). In germline, CDR1 is SNHLY, CDR2 FYNNEI. The CDR3 consists of 14 residues. V dropped 6 bases and J dropped 0 bases, with 11 bases sitting between them.

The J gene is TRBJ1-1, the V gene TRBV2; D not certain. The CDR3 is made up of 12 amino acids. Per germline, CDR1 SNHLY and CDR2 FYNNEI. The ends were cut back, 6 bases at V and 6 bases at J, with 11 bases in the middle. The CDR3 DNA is TGTGCCAGCAGGGGAGACGGTCCTGAAGCTTTCTTT. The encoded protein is CASRGDGPEAFF.

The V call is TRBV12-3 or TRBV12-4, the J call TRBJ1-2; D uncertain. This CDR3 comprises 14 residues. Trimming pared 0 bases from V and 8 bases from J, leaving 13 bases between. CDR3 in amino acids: CASSLARRTWGYTF. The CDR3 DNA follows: TGTGCCAGCAGTTTAGCGCGCCGGACGTGGGGCTACACCTTC.

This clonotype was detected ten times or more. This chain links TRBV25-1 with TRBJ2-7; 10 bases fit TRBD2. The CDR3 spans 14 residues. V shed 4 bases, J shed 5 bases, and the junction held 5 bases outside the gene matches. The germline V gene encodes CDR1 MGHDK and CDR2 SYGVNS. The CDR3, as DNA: TGTGCCAGCAGTGTTAGCGGGGGGTCCAACGAGCAGTACTTC. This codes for CASSVSGGSNEQYF.

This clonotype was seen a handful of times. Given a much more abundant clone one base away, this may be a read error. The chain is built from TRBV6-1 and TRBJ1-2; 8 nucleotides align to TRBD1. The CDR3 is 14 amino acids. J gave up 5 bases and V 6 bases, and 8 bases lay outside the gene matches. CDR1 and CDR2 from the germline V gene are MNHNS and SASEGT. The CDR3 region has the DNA TGTGCCAGCAGAACCTACGGACAGGGTTATGGCTACACCTTC. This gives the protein CASRTYGQGYGYTF.

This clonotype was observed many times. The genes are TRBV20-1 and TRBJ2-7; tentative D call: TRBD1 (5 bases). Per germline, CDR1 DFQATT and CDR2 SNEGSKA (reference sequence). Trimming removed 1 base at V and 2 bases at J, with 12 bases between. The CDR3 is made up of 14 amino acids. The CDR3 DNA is TGCAGTGCTAGAGTGGGCAGGGAACCCTACGAGCAGTACTTC. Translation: CSARVGREPYEQYF.

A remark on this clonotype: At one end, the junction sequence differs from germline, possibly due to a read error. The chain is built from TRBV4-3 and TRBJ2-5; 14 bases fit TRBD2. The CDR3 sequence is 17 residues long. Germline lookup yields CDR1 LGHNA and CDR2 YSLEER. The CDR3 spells CAGSQEGLAGVQETQYF. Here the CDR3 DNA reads TGCGCCGGCAGCCAAGAGGGACTAGCGGGAGTCCAAGAGACCCAGTACTTC.

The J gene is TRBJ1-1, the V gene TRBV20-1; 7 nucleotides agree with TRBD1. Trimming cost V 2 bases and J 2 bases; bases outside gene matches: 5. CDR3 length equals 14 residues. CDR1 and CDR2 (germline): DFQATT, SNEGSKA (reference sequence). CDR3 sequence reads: CSARSGTANTEAFF. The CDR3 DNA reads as TGCAGTGCTAGAAGCGGGACAGCAAACACTGAAGCTTTCTTT.

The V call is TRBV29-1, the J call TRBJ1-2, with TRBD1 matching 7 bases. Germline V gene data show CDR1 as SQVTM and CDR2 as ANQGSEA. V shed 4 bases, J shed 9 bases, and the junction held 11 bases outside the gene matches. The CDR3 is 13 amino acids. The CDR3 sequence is CSVGAQTGSSYTF. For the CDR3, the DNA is TGCAGCGTTGGGGCGCAGACAGGGAGTAGCTACACCTTC. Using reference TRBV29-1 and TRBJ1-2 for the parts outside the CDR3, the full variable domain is SAVISQKPSRDICQRGTSLTIQCQVDSQVTMMFWYRQQPGQSLTLIATANQGSEATYESGFVIDKFPISRPNLTFSTLTVSNMSPEDSSIYLCSVGAQTGSSYTFGSGTRLTVV.

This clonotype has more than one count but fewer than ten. This CDR3 is CASRGQGYNSPLHF. The CDR3 nucleotides read TGTGCCAGCAGGGGACAGGGTTATAATTCACCCCTCCACTTT. V gene TRBV28 combines with J gene TRBJ1-6, with TRBD1 identical over 9 bases. CDR1 and CDR2 (germline): MDHEN, SYDVKM. The CDR3 totals 14 residues. Losses at the gene ends were 6 bases for V and 4 bases for J; bases not matched to a gene: 1.

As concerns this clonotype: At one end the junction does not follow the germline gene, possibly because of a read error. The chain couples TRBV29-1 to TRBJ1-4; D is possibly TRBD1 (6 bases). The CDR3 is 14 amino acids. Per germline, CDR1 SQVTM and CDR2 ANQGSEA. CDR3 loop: CSVRLGQSNEELFF. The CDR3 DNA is TGCAGCGTCAGACTAGGACAGAGTAATGAAGAACTGTTTTTT.

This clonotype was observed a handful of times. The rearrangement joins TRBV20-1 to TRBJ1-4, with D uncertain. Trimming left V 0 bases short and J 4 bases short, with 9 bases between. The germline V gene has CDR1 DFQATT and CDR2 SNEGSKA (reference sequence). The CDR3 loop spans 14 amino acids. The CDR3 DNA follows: TGCAGTGCTAGAGATACGGCGGTTAATGAAAAACTGTTTTTT. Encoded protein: CSARDTAVNEKLFF.